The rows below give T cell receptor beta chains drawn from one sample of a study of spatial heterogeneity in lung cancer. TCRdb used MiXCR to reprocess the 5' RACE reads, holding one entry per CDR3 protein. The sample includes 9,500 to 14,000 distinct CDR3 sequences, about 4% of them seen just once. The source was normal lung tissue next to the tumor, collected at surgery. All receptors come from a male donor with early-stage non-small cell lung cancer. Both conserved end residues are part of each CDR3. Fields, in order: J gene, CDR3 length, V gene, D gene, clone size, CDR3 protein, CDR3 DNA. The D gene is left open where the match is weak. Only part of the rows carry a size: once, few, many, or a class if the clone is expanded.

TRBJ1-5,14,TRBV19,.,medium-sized,CASSWGGPNQPQHF,TGTGCCAGTAGTTGGGGGGGACCCAATCAGCCCCAGCATTTT
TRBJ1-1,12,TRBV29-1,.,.,CSVAAGGTEAFF,TGCAGCGTTGCGGCGGGAGGCACTGAAGCTTTCTTT
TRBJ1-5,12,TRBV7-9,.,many,CASSSSDGPQHF,TGTGCCAGCAGCTCATCAGACGGGCCCCAGCATTTT
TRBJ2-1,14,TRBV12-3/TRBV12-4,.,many,CASRLTNSHNEQFF,TGTGCCAGCAGACTAACCAATAGCCACAATGAGCAGTTCTTC
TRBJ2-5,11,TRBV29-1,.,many,CSVLEGETQYF,TGCAGCGTACTGGAGGGGGAGACCCAGTACTTC
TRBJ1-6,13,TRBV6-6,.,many,CASRYSVNSPLHF,TGTGCCAGCAGATATTCCGTAAATTCACCCCTCCACTTT
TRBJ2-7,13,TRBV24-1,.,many,CATSRLDYYEQYF,TGTGCCACCAGCCGACTAGACTACTACGAGCAGTACTTC
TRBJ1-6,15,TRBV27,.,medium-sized,CASSLTRQANSPLHF,TGTGCCAGCAGCCTTACCCGACAGGCTAATTCACCCCTCCACTTT
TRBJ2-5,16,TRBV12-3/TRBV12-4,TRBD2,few,CASSSPSTSGKETQYF,TGTGCCAGCAGTTCCCCCTCGACTAGCGGGAAAGAGACCCAGTACTTC
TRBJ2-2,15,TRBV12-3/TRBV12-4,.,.,CASSSREGGTGELFF,TGTGCCAGCAGCTCCAGGGAAGGAGGAACCGGGGAGCTGTTTTTT
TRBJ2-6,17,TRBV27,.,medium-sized,CASSFSLMGGTANVLTF,TGTGCCAGCAGTTTCAGTCTAATGGGGGGAACGGCCAACGTCCTGACTTTC
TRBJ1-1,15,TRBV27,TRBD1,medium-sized,CASLRTGARNTEAFF,TGTGCCAGCTTGAGGACAGGGGCCCGGAACACTGAAGCTTTCTTT
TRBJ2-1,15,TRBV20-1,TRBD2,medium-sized,CSAKASGRSYNEQFF,TGCAGTGCTAAGGCTAGCGGGAGGTCCTACAATGAGCAGTTCTTC
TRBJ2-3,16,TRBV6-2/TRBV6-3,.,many,CASSYLMDSSTDTQYF,TGTGCCAGCAGTTACCTCATGGATTCTAGCACAGATACGCAGTATTTT
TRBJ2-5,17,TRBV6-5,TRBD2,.,CASSSLTSGSVQETQYF,TGTGCCAGCAGTTCCCTGACTAGCGGGAGTGTCCAAGAGACCCAGTACTTC
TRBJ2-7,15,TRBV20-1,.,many,CSANTDSSSSYEQYF,TGCAGTGCAAATACGGATAGCTCGAGCTCCTACGAGCAGTACTTC
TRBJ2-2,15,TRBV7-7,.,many,CASSQDREGTGELFF,TGTGCTAGCAGTCAAGACAGGGAGGGAACCGGGGAGCTGTTTTTT
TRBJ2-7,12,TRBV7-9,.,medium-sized,CASSPSWDEQYF,TGTGCCAGCAGCCCTAGCTGGGACGAGCAGTACTTC
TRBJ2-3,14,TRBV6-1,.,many,CASRPRGGADTQYF,TGTGCCAGCAGACCCAGGGGAGGAGCAGATACGCAGTATTTT
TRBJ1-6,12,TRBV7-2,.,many,CASGRTNSPLHF,TGTGCCAGCGGACGGACTAATTCACCCCTCCACTTT
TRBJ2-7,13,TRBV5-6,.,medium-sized,CASSRRAAYEQYF,TGTGCCAGCAGCCGGAGGGCAGCCTACGAGCAGTACTTC
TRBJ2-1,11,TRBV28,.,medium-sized,CASSYYNEQFF,TGTGCCAGCAGTTACTACAATGAGCAGTTCTTC
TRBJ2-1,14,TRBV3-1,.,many,CASSQDFARGSPIF,.
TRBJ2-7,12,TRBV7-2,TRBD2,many,CASSLGQGGLYF,TGTGCCAGCAGCTTAGGGCAGGGAGGGTTGTACTTC
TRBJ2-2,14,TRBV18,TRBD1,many,CASDRGLDTGELFF,TGTGCCAGCGACAGGGGCTTGGACACCGGGGAGCTGTTTTTT
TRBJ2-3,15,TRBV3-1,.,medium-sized,CASSPQSWGSDTQYF,TGTGCCAGCAGCCCCCAATCTTGGGGGTCAGATACGCAGTATTTT
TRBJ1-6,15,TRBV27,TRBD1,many,CASRTGDPYNSPLHF,TGTGCCAGCAGGACAGGGGATCCGTATAATTCACCCCTCCACTTT
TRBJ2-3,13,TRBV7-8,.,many,CASSWGGTDTQYF,TGTGCCAGCAGCTGGGGAGGTACAGATACGCAGTATTTT
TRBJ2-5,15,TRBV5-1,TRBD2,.,CASSSTGTSSETQYF,TGCGCCAGCAGCTCAACCGGGACTAGTTCGGAGACCCAGTACTTC
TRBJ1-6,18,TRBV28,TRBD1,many,CASSLDRGTSSYNSPLHF,TGTGCCAGCAGTCTGGACAGGGGGACGAGCTCCTATAATTCACCCCTCCACTTT
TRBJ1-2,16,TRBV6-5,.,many,CASSRFRNGPLNGYTF,TGTGCCAGCAGTCGATTCCGCAATGGACCGCTAAATGGCTACACCTTC
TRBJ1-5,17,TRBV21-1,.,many,CASRHGEMGITNQPQHF,TGTGCCAGCCGGCACGGCGAGATGGGGATTACCAATCAGCCCCAGCATTTT
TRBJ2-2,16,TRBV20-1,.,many,CSARDPQAMNTGELFF,TGCAGTGCTAGAGATCCCCAGGCTATGAACACCGGGGAGCTGTTTTTT
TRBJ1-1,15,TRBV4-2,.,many,CASSQEWAENTEAFF,TGTGCCAGCAGCCAAGAATGGGCAGAGAACACTGAAGCTTTCTTT
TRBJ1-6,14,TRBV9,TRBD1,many,CASRQGAGNSPLHF,TGTGCCAGCAGGCAGGGGGCGGGTAATTCACCCCTCCACTTT
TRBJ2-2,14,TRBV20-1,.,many,CSARDLRGTGELFF,TGCAGTGCTAGAGATTTACGTGGGACCGGGGAGCTGTTTTTT
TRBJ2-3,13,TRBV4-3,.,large,CASSQDTVDTQYF,TGCGCCAGCAGCCAAGATACCGTAGATACGCAGTATTTT
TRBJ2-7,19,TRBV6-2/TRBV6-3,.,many,CASSYSYRDVDRPIYEQYF,TGTGCCAGCAGTTACTCTTACCGGGATGTCGACAGGCCCATCTACGAGCAGTACTTC
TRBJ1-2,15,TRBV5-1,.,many,CASSLRSDAKAGYTF,TGCGCCAGCAGCTTGCGGTCAGATGCTAAGGCTGGCTACACCTTC
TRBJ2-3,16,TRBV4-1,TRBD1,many,CASSQEWTGFADTQYF,TGCGCCAGCAGCCAAGAATGGACAGGGTTTGCAGATACGCAGTATTTT
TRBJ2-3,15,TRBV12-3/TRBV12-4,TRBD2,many,CASSLGRGVLDTQYF,TGTGCCAGCAGTTTAGGGCGGGGGGTTCTAGATACGCAGTATTTT
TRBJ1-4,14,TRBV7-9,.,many,CASSFTNSNEKLFF,TGTGCCAGCAGCTTCACTAACAGTAATGAAAAACTGTTTTTT
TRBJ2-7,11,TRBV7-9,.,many,CASSTYYEQYF,TGTGCCAGCAGCACCTATTACGAGCAGTACTTC
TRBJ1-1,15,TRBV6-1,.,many,CASSDVGTQNTEAFF,TGTGCCAGCAGTGACGTGGGGACACAGAACACTGAAGCTTTCTTT
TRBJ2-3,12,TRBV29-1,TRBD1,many,CSVQGATDTQYF,TGCAGCGTCCAGGGGGCCACAGATACGCAGTATTTT
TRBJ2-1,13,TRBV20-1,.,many,CSPEGLAGNEQFF,TGCAGTCCCGAGGGGCTAGCTGGAAATGAGCAGTTCTTC
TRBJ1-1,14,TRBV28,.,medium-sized,CASGSPQAPTEAFF,TGTGCCAGCGGAAGCCCACAGGCTCCCACTGAAGCTTTCTTT
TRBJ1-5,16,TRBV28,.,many,CASSSFGTSINQPQHF,TGTGCCAGCAGTTCATTTGGGACGTCGATCAATCAGCCCCAGCATTTT
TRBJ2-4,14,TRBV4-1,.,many,CASSQPFEENIQYF,TGCGCCAGCAGCCAGCCCTTTGAGGAAAACATTCAGTACTTC
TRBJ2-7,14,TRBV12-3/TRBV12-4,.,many,CASRHGSASYEQYF,TGTGCCAGCAGGCACGGGTCGGCCTCCTACGAGCAGTACTTC